The rows below give T cell receptor beta chains drawn from one sample of a study of blood T cell repertoires in COVID-19. Using immunoSEQ multiplex PCR, the repertoire was profiled, and TCRdb retains in-frame clones only, with some absent. The sample contains 81,000 or so clones, roughly 85% of which appear only once. Sequencing was performed on peripheral blood. These receptors originate from a man between 50 and 59 years old with COVID-19, enrolled during active disease. Each CDR3 is given without its conserved first and last residue. For some rows the clone size is stated as once, few or many, or as a class when expanded; others skip it.

abundance: .; v_gene: TRBV5-5; CDR3aa: ASSFRDRGFGGNTIY
abundance: few; v_gene: TRBV11-3; CDR3aa: ASSPGTRGDTQY
abundance: .; v_gene: TRBV6-5; CDR3aa: ASSYWSGTDTQY
abundance: .; v_gene: TRBV30; CDR3aa: AWNNGGSTDTQY
abundance: .; v_gene: TRBV27; CDR3aa: ASSLAGDYEQY
abundance: .; v_gene: TRBV6-4; CDR3aa: ASSEGSEEAGELF
abundance: .; v_gene: TRBV28; CDR3aa: ASSFEYSNQPQH
abundance: once; v_gene: TRBV7-9; CDR3aa: ASSLQGLNEKLF
abundance: .; v_gene: TRBV4-1; CDR3aa: ASSQSGTFRREQY
abundance: .; v_gene: TRBV12-3/TRBV12-4; CDR3aa: ASSLAAAYEQY
abundance: few; v_gene: TRBV30; CDR3aa: AWSVSLYYEQY
abundance: once; v_gene: TRBV7-8; CDR3aa: ASSQSSLQFSNEQF
abundance: .; v_gene: TRBV20-1; CDR3aa: SASRGSTNYGYT
abundance: .; v_gene: TRBV6-5; CDR3aa: ASSYGTGSYNEQF
abundance: once; v_gene: TRBV4-1; CDR3aa: ASSQDMILRSLAKNIQY
abundance: once; v_gene: TRBV4-2; CDR3aa: ASSQDPTVNTEAF
abundance: .; v_gene: TRBV7-2; CDR3aa: ASSWGQGNTEAF
abundance: once; v_gene: TRBV4-1; CDR3aa: ASSQVRETQAKNIQY
abundance: .; v_gene: TRBV5-1; CDR3aa: ASSLASRGWETQY
abundance: .; v_gene: TRBV27; CDR3aa: ASSPLAGAAYNEQF
abundance: .; v_gene: TRBV7-9; CDR3aa: ASSSSTGGLTDTQY